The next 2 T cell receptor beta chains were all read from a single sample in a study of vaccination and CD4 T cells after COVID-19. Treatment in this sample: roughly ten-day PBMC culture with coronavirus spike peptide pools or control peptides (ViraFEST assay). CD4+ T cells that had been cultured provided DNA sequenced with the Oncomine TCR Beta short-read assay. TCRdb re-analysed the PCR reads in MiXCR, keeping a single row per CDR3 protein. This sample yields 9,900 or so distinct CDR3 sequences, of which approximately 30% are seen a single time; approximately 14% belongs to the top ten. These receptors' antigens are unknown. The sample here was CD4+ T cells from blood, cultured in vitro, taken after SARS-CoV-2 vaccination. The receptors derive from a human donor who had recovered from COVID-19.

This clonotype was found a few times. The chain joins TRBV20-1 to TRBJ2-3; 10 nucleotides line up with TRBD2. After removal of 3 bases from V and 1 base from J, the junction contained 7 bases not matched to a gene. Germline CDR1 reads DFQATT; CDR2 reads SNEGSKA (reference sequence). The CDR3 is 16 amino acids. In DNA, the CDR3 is TGCAGTGCTAGTACACCCGGGACTAGCGGCACAGATACGCAGTATTTT. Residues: CSASTPGTSGTDTQYF.

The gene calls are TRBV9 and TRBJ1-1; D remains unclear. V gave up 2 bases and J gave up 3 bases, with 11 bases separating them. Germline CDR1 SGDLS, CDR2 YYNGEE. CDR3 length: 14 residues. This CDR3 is CASSVLGKDTEAFF. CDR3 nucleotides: TGTGCCAGCAGCGTTTTGGGGAAGGACACTGAAGCTTTCTTT.